These T cell receptor beta chains were read from a single sample in a study of blood T cell repertoires in COVID-19. Here immunoSEQ multiplex PCR was the method, and the copy in TCRdb shows in-frame clones only, minus some. The data contain some 300,000 clones, 90% of them seen just once; the ten biggest clones take up under 1.1%. The sequencing input was peripheral blood. Every receptor here comes from a woman aged 40 to 50 with COVID-19, enrolled during active disease. The CDR3 runs from the conserved cysteine through the conserved F or W. Each record gives: clone size, J gene, D gene, V gene, CDR3 protein, CDR3 DNA. The D gene is left open where the match is weak. Size is stated for part of the rows, as once, few or many counts, or as a class when the clone is expanded.

abundance: few
j_gene: TRBJ1-6
d_gene: -
v_gene: TRBV5-1
CDR3aa: CASSPRGRESYNSPLHF
CDR3nt: TGCGCCAGCAGCCCTCGGGGCCGGGAGTCCTATAATTCACCCCTCCACTTT

abundance: -
j_gene: TRBJ2-3
d_gene: -
v_gene: TRBV9
CDR3aa: CASSSRGSSSTDTQYF
CDR3nt: TGTGCCAGCAGCTCCCGGGGGTCCTCTAGCACAGATACGCAGTATTTT

abundance: -
j_gene: TRBJ1-5
d_gene: -
v_gene: TRBV19
CDR3aa: CASSIIQGSNQPQHF
CDR3nt: TGTGCCAGTAGTATCATTCAGGGGTCTAATCAGCCCCAGCATTTT

abundance: -
j_gene: TRBJ2-7
d_gene: TRBD1
v_gene: TRBV6-6
CDR3aa: CASKGQNFYEQYF
CDR3nt: TGTGCCAGCAAGGGACAGAATTTCTACGAGCAGTACTTC

abundance: -
j_gene: TRBJ2-2
d_gene: -
v_gene: TRBV7-9
CDR3aa: CASSLRGSNTGELFF
CDR3nt: TGTGCCAGCAGCTTACGGGGTTCGAACACCGGGGAGCTGTTTTTT

abundance: -
j_gene: TRBJ1-4
d_gene: -
v_gene: TRBV27
CDR3aa: CASSRGATNEKLFF
CDR3nt: TGTGCCAGCAGTCGGGGAGCAACTAATGAAAAACTGTTTTTT

abundance: -
j_gene: TRBJ1-6
d_gene: -
v_gene: TRBV9
CDR3aa: CASSVERNSPLHF
CDR3nt: TGTGCCAGCAGCGTAGAGCGGAATTCACCCCTCCACTTT

abundance: -
j_gene: TRBJ1-2
d_gene: -
v_gene: TRBV19
CDR3aa: CASKQSGLLYGYTF
CDR3nt: TGTGCCAGTAAACAGTCTGGGCTGCTCTATGGCTACACCTTC

abundance: -
j_gene: TRBJ1-2
d_gene: -
v_gene: TRBV12-3/TRBV12-4
CDR3aa: CASSPTESYGYTF
CDR3nt: TGTGCCAGCAGTCCGACTGAATCCTATGGCTACACCTTC

abundance: -
j_gene: TRBJ2-5
d_gene: -
v_gene: TRBV5-1
CDR3aa: CASSLASGQRFQETQYF
CDR3nt: TGCGCCAGCAGCTTGGCGAGCGGACAGCGTTTTCAAGAGACCCAGTACTTC

abundance: once
j_gene: TRBJ2-5
d_gene: TRBD1
v_gene: TRBV7-2
CDR3aa: CASSWGDRGHLETQYF
CDR3nt: TGTGCCAGCAGCTGGGGGGACAGGGGGCATTTGGAGACCCAGTACTTC

abundance: -
j_gene: TRBJ1-1
d_gene: TRBD1
v_gene: TRBV25-1
CDR3aa: CASSDGDRRDPEAFF
CDR3nt: TGTGCCAGCAGTGATGGGGACAGGCGGGACCCTGAAGCTTTCTTT

abundance: -
j_gene: TRBJ2-2
d_gene: -
v_gene: TRBV6-5
CDR3aa: CASSYSTSGNTGELFF
CDR3nt: TGTGCCAGCAGTTACTCGACGTCAGGGAACACCGGGGAGCTGTTTTTT

abundance: -
j_gene: TRBJ2-7
d_gene: TRBD1
v_gene: TRBV6-2/TRBV6-3
CDR3aa: CASSSPTGTGGYFEQYF
CDR3nt: TGTGCCAGCAGTTCCCCTACCGGGACAGGGGGCTATTTCGAGCAGTACTTC

abundance: -
j_gene: TRBJ2-6
d_gene: -
v_gene: TRBV7-2
CDR3aa: CASSSWWESSGANVLTF
CDR3nt: TGTGCCAGCAGCTCCTGGTGGGAGAGCTCTGGGGCCAACGTCCTGACTTTC

abundance: -
j_gene: TRBJ2-3
d_gene: TRBD2
v_gene: TRBV9
CDR3aa: CASRASGLNVDTQYF
CDR3nt: TGTGCCAGCAGAGCTAGCGGGTTAAATGTGGATACGCAGTATTTT

abundance: -
j_gene: TRBJ1-1
d_gene: -
v_gene: TRBV30
CDR3aa: CAATEDGYAEAFF
CDR3nt: TGTGCGGCGACAGAGGATGGTTACGCTGAAGCTTTCTTT

abundance: -
j_gene: TRBJ2-5
d_gene: TRBD1
v_gene: TRBV12-3/TRBV12-4
CDR3aa: CASRRTGETQYF
CDR3nt: TGTGCCAGCAGGAGGACAGGAGAGACCCAGTACTTC

abundance: -
j_gene: TRBJ2-3
d_gene: TRBD1
v_gene: TRBV2
CDR3aa: CASSEDAGGTDTQYF
CDR3nt: TGTGCCAGCAGTGAAGATGCAGGGGGAACAGATACGCAGTATTTT

abundance: -
j_gene: TRBJ1-3
d_gene: -
v_gene: TRBV5-4
CDR3aa: CASSSQGSGNTIYF
CDR3nt: TGTGCCAGCAGCTCTCAGGGCTCTGGAAACACCATATATTTT

abundance: -
j_gene: TRBJ2-3
d_gene: -
v_gene: TRBV30
CDR3aa: CAWSVDGQGRPTQYF
CDR3nt: TGTGCCTGGAGTGTAGATGGTCAGGGTAGGCCTACGCAGTATTTT

abundance: once
j_gene: TRBJ1-2
d_gene: TRBD1
v_gene: TRBV28
CDR3aa: CASATGTDAYGYTF
CDR3nt: TGTGCCAGTGCAACTGGGACAGATGCCTATGGCTACACCTTC

abundance: -
j_gene: TRBJ2-1
d_gene: -
v_gene: TRBV5-1
CDR3aa: CASSLGQRNREQFF
CDR3nt: TGCGCCAGCAGCTTGGGACAGAGGAATCGTGAGCAGTTCTTC

abundance: -
j_gene: TRBJ2-1
d_gene: -
v_gene: TRBV19
CDR3aa: CASSIVPDRPREQFF
CDR3nt: TGTGCCAGTAGTATAGTACCAGACAGGCCGAGGGAGCAGTTCTTC

abundance: -
j_gene: TRBJ2-1
d_gene: TRBD2
v_gene: TRBV28
CDR3aa: CASRVAGLILVGYNEQFF
CDR3nt: TGTGCCAGCAGGGTAGCGGGTCTTATCCTTGTGGGGTACAATGAGCAGTTCTTC

abundance: -
j_gene: TRBJ2-3
d_gene: TRBD2
v_gene: TRBV3-1/TRBV3-2
CDR3aa: CASSQDLGLAGTTDTQYF
CDR3nt: TGTGCCAGCAGCCAAGATTTGGGACTAGCGGGAACCACAGATACGCAGTATTTT